The entry below gives a single T cell receptor (beta chain) sequence along with its context. What it binds is unknown. This CDR3 has 16 residues. J was trimmed by 1 base and V by 4 bases; bases with no gene match: 9. From germline, CDR1 is SGHRS and CDR2 YFSETQ. Assay used: immunoSEQ multiplex PCR; TCRdb lists only in-frame clones, some missing. The table includes about 150,000 clones, about nine tenths detected once. This sample is drawn from a study of radiation and T cells in renal cell carcinoma. The study's findings and limits: From baseline, blood top tumor clonotypes peaked at 2 weeks post-radiation.

Time point indicated: blood 2 weeks post-SBRT. Treatment indicated: 15 Gy SBRT to primary tumor, nephrectomy 4 weeks later. The sequence was obtained from a woman aged 50 to 65 with renal cell carcinoma. The sample here was blood, taken from a patient whose treatment included radiotherapy and nephrectomy. The chain couples TRBV5-1 to TRBJ2-3; 7 nucleotides match TRBD2. The CDR3 sequence: CASSPGAAGGTDTQYF. The CDR3 DNA reads TGCGCCAGCAGCCCCGGGGCGGCGGGGGGCACAGATACGCAGTATTTT.